This T cell receptor (beta chain) is drawn from a study of T cells in Graves' hyperthyroidism and ophthalmopathy. A lack of ophthalmopathy progression within 18 months defined stable Graves' hyperthyroidism. The diagnoses drew upon clinical symptoms, serum thyroxine and TRAb, thyroid ultrasound and orbital computed tomography. The sample holds many counts of this clonotype. V gave up 6 bases and J gave up 3 bases; unmatched junction bases: 7. The CDR3 totals 14 residues. CDR1 is SGHAT and CDR2 is FQNNGV in the germline V gene. Amplification yielded TCR beta CDR3 regions, with RNA transcripts as the source. First-round RT-PCR with HTBI primers amplified the TCR CDR3 region. TCRdb used MiXCR to reprocess the multiplex PCR reads, holding one entry per CDR3 protein. The sample gives fewer than 550,000 distinct CDR3 sequences, around a sixth of which show up once; around 7% is in the top ten.

Sequencing input: blood. The TCR was taken from a woman between 18 and 29 years old with Graves' hyperthyroidism. This rearrangement joins TRBV11-2 to TRBJ2-5, with TRBD2 matching 7 bases. The CDR3 reads CASRRAGIEETQYF. In DNA form, the CDR3 reads TGTGCCAGCAGGAGAGCGGGGATCGAAGAGACCCAGTACTTC.